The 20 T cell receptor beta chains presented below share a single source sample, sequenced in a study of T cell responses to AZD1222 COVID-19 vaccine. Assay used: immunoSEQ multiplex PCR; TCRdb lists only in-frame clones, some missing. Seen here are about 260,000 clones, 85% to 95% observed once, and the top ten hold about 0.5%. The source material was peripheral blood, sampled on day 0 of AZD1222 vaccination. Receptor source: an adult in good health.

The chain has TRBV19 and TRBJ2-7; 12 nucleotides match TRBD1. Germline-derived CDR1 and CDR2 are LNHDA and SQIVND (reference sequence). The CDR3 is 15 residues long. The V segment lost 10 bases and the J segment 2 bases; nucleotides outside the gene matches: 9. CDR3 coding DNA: TGTGCCACTCAGGTGGGGACAGGGGGCGCCTACGAGCAGTACTTC. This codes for CATQVGTGGAYEQYF.

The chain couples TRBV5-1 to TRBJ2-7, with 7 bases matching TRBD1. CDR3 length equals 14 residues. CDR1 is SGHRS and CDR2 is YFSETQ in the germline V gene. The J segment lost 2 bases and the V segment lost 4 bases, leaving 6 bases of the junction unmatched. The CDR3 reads CASSIGQDAYEQYF. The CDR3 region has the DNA TGCGCCAGCAGCATCGGACAGGACGCCTACGAGCAGTACTTC.

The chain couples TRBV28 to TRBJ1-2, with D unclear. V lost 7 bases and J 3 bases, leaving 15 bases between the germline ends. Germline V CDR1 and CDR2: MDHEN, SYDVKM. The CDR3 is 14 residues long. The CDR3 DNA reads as TGTGCCAGCAAGTTCCTTGACGGATACTATGGCTACACCTTC. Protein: CASKFLDGYYGYTF.

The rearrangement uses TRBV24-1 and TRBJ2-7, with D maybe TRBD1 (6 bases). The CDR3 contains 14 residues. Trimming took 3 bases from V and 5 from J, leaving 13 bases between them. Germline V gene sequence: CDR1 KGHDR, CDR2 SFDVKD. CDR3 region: CATSDTGISNEQYF. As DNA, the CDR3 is TGTGCCACCAGTGATACAGGGATAAGCAACGAGCAGTACTTC.

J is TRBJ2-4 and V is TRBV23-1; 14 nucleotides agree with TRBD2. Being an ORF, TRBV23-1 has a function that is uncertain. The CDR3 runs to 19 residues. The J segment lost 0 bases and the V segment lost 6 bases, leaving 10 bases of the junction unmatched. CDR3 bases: TGCGCCAGCAGCCATGGGACTAGCGGGAGCTCTATAGCCAAAAACATTCAGTACTTC. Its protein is CASSHGTSGSSIAKNIQYF.

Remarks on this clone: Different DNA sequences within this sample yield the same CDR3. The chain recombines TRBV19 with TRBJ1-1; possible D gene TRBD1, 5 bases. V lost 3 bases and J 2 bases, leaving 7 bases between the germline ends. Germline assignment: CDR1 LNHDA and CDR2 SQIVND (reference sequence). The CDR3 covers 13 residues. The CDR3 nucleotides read TGTGCCAGTAGTATGGGGCTTAACACTGAAGCTTTCTTT. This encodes CASSMGLNTEAFF.

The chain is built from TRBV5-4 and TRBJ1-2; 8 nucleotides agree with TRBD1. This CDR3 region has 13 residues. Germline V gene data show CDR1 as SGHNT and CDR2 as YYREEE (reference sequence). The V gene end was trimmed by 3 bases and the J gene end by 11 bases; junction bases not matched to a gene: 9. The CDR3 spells CASSSTGAGGYTF. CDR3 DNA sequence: TGTGCCAGCAGCTCGACAGGGGCGGGTGGATACACCTTC.

As DNA, the CDR3 is TGTGCCAGCAGTGAATTGGTCTCTAATTATCAGCATTTT. Amino acids: CASSELVSNYQHF. This sequence joins TRBV2 and TRBJ1-5; D unresolved. CDR3 length: 13 amino acids. The germline gives CDR1 SNHLY, CDR2 FYNNEI. The V and J ends lost 2 bases and 13 bases respectively, with 15 bases between them.

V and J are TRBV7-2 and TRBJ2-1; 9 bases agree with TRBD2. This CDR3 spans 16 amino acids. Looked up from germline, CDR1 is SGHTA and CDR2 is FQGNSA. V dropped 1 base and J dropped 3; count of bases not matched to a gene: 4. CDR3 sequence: CASSLVAGVGYNEQFF. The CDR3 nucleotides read TGTGCCAGCAGCTTAGTAGCGGGAGTGGGCTACAATGAGCAGTTCTTC.

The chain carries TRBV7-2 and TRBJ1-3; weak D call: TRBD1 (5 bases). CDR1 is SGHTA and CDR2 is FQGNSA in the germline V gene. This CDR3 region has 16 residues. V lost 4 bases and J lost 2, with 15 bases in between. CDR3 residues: CASSSQRGGTGNTIYF. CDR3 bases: TGTGCCAGCAGCTCCCAGCGGGGGGGGACTGGAAACACCATATATTTT.

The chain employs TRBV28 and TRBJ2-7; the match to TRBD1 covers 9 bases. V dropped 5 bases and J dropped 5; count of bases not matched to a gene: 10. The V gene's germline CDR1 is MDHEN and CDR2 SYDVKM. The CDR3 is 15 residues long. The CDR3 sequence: CASSVWDREPHEQYF. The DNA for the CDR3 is TGTGCCAGCAGTGTCTGGGACAGGGAACCCCACGAGCAGTACTTC.

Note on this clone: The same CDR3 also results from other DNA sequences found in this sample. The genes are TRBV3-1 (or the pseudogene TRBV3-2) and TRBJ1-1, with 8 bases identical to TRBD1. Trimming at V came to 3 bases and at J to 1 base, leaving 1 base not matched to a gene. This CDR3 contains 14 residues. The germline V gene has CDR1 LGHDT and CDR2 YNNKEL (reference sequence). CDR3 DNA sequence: TGTGCCAGCAGCCATGGGACAGGGAACACTGAAGCTTTCTTT. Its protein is CASSHGTGNTEAFF.

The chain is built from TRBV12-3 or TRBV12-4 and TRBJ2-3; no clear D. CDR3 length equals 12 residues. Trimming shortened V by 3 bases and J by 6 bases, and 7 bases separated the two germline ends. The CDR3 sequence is CASSFLTDTQYF. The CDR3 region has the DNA TGTGCCAGCAGTTTCTTGACCGATACGCAGTATTTT.

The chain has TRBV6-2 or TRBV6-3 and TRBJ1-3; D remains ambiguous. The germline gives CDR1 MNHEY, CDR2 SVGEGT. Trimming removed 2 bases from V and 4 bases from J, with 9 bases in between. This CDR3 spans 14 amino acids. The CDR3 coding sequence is TGTGCCAGCAGTTACACCGGGAGCGGAAACACCATATATTTT. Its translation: CASSYTGSGNTIYF.

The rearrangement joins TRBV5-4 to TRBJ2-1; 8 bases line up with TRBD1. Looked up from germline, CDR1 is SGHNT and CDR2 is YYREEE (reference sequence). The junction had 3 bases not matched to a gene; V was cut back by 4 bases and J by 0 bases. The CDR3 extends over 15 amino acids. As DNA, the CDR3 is TGTGCCAGCAGCGAGACAGGGGACTCCTACAATGAGCAGTTCTTC. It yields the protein CASSETGDSYNEQFF. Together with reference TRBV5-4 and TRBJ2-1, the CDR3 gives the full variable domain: ETGVTQSPTHLIKTRGQQVTLRCSSQSGHNTVSWYQQALGQGPQFIFQYYREEENGRGNFPPRFSGLQFPNYSSELNVNALELDDSALYLCASSETGDSYNEQFFGPGTRLTVL.

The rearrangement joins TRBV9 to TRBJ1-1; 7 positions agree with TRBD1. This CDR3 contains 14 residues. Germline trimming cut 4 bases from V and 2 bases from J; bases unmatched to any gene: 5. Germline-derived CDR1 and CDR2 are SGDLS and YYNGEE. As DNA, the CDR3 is TGTGCCAGCAGCCCGGGACAGCTCAACACTGAAGCTTTCTTT. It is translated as CASSPGQLNTEAFF. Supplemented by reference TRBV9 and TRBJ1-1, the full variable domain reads DSGVTQTPKHLITATGQRVTLRCSPRSGDLSVYWYQQSLDQGLQFLIQYYNGEERAKGNILERFSAQQFPDLHSELNLSSLELGDSALYFCASSPGQLNTEAFFGQGTRLTVV.

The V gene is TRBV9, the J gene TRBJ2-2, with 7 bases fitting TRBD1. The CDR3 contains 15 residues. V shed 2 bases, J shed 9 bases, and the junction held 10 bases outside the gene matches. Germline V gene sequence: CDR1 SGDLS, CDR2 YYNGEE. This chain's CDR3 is CASSVEGRGYRELFF. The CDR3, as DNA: TGTGCCAGCAGCGTTGAAGGCAGGGGGTACCGGGAGCTGTTTTTT. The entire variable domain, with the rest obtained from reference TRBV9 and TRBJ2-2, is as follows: DSGVTQTPKHLITATGQRVTLRCSPRSGDLSVYWYQQSLDQGLQFLIQYYNGEERAKGNILERFSAQQFPDLHSELNLSSLELGDSALYFCASSVEGRGYRELFFGEGSRLTVL.

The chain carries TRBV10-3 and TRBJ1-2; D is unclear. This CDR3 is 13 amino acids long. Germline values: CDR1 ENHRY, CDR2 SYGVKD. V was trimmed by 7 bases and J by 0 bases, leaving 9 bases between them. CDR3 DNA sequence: TGTGCCATCAAGGAGGCAGCTAACTATGGCTACACCTTC. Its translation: CAIKEAANYGYTF.

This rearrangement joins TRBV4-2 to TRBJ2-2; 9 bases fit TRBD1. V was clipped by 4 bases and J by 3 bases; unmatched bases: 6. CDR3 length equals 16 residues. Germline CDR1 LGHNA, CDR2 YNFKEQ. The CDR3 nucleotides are TGTGCCAGCAGCCCTTCAAGGACAGGGGACACCGGGGAGCTGTTTTTT. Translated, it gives CASSPSRTGDTGELFF.

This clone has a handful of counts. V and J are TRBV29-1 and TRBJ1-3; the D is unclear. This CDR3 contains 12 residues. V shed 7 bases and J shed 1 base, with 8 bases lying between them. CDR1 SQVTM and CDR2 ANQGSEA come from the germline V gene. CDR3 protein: CSARDSGNTIYF. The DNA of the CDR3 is TGCAGCGCTCGGGATTCTGGAAACACCATATATTTT.